What follows are 15 T cell receptor beta chains derived from one specimen sequenced in a study of OX40 agonist ivuxolimab in advanced cancers. Only in-frame clones appear in the TCRdb table, and some are missing; sequencing was by immunoSEQ multiplex PCR. The sample gives about 35,000 clones, over 60% of which show up once; under 20% is in the top ten. Here the sequenced sample was CD4+ or CD8+ T cells sorted from blood, taken in a trial of the OX40 agonist ivuxolimab. These receptor sequences come from an adult with an advanced solid tumor such as melanoma, head and neck, liver or kidney cancer.

This clone has a handful of counts. This chain joins TRBV4-1 and TRBJ1-5; TRBD1 matches at 7 bases. V was pared by 4 bases and J by 9 bases, with 12 bases of the junction left unmatched. Germline-derived CDR1 and CDR2 are MGHRA and YSYEKL. The CDR3 has 15 amino acids. CDR3 sequence reads: CASSRDATGTRPQHF. CDR3 nucleotides: TGCGCCAGCAGCCGAGACGCGACAGGGACGAGGCCCCAGCATTTT.

The chain joins TRBV21-1 to TRBJ2-3; the table gives TRBD2 as D, unverified against the DNA. TRBV21-1 is flagged as a pseudogene. This CDR3 contains 17 residues. The CDR3 DNA reads TGTGCCAGCAGCAAATGCTGCCAGCGGGGGGGCTTCGATACGCAGTATTTT. It specifies CASSKCCQRGGFDTQYF.

The chain recombines TRBV20-1 with TRBJ1-2; D is ambiguous. Germline lookup yields CDR1 DFQATT and CDR2 SNEGSKA (reference sequence). The CDR3 spans 11 residues. Trimming took 3 bases from V and 7 from J, leaving 9 bases between them. The CDR3 sequence: CSASSDGGYTF. The CDR3 nucleotides are TGCAGTGCTAGTTCCGACGGTGGCTACACCTTC.

The chain is built from TRBV6-1 and TRBJ1-1, with TRBD1 as a possible D gene (5 bases). Per germline, CDR1 MNHNS and CDR2 SASEGT. Trimming left V 5 bases short and J 1 base short, with 8 bases between. CDR3 length: 13 amino acids. The CDR3 DNA is TGTGCCAGCAGTATTGACAGGAACACTGAAGCTTTCTTT. It specifies CASSIDRNTEAFF.

The rearrangement links TRBV19 to TRBJ2-1, with 9 bases aligning to TRBD2. Per germline, CDR1 LNHDA and CDR2 SQIVND (reference sequence). V trimming: 5 bases; J trimming: 9 bases; junction bases outside the gene matches: 8. The CDR3 runs 14 residues. The CDR3 is CASSFGGGAGEQFF. The CDR3 DNA reads TGTGCCAGTAGTTTTGGCGGGGGGGCGGGTGAGCAGTTCTTC.

The genes are TRBV2 and TRBJ2-1; D gene ambiguous. Trimming pared 6 bases from V and 8 bases from J, leaving 11 bases between. This CDR3 has 12 residues. Germline lookup yields CDR1 SNHLY and CDR2 FYNNEI. This CDR3 is CASRLLADEQFF. The DNA of the CDR3 is TGTGCCAGCAGACTCTTAGCTGATGAGCAGTTCTTC.

There are a few counts of this clone. The CDR3 region is CAWRFGGDSPLHF. As DNA, the CDR3 is TGTGCCTGGAGATTTGGGGGGGATTCACCCCTCCACTTT. The chain recombines TRBV30 with TRBJ1-6; a weak D match, TRBD1 (5 bases). Germline V gene data show CDR1 as GTSNPN and CDR2 as SVGIG (reference sequence). The CDR3 runs 13 residues. V was shortened by 3 bases and J by 8 bases, with 11 bases between the two germline ends.

This clone has a single count. CDR3 region: CAISDAGQGADTQYF. The CDR3 DNA sequence: TGTGCCATCAGTGACGCGGGACAGGGGGCAGATACGCAGTATTTT. This chain joins TRBV10-3 and TRBJ2-3; 11 nucleotides align to TRBD1. Germline-derived CDR1 and CDR2 are ENHRY and SYGVKD. V trimming: 3 bases; J trimming: 4 bases; junction bases outside the gene matches: 3. This CDR3 region has 15 residues.

This clone occurred once. V is TRBV5-4 and J is TRBJ2-1; 9 bases match TRBD1. Germline values: CDR1 SGHNT, CDR2 YYREEE (reference sequence). J gave up 8 bases and V 4 bases, and 13 bases lay outside the gene matches. The CDR3 spans 16 residues. The chain's CDR3 is CASSDPGQGKRDEQFF. The CDR3 nucleotides are TGTGCCAGCAGCGACCCGGGACAGGGTAAGAGAGATGAGCAGTTCTTC.

The J gene is TRBJ2-2, the V gene TRBV10-3, with 11 positions matching TRBD1. V gave up 11 bases and J gave up 6 bases; unmatched junction bases: 8. CDR1 and CDR2 from the germline V gene are ENHRY and SYGVKD. This CDR3 is 14 amino acids long. CDR3: CACGQGAISGELFF. For the CDR3, the DNA is TGTGCCTGCGGACAGGGGGCAATCTCCGGGGAGCTGTTTTTT.

The V call is TRBV4-2, the J call TRBJ1-2; D remains unclear. The germline V and J ends were trimmed by 1 base and 1 base, with 4 bases remaining between them. This CDR3 has 13 amino acids. Germline CDR1 LGHNA, CDR2 YNFKEQ. The CDR3 protein is CASSQGDNYGYTF. Written as DNA, the CDR3 is TGTGCCAGCAGCCAAGGAGATAACTATGGCTACACCTTC.

This clone was observed a single time. CDR3 nucleotide sequence: TGTGCCAGTAGTATTCCGGGGACTGCCGGACCGTCTGGGGCCAACGTCCTGACTTTC. Translation: CASSIPGTAGPSGANVLTF. The rearrangement links TRBV19 to TRBJ2-6; maybe TRBD2 (6 bases). The CDR3 covers 19 residues. Germline V gives CDR1 LNHDA, CDR2 SQIVND (reference sequence). V was clipped by 3 bases and J by 1 base, with 19 bases between them. The entire variable domain, with the rest obtained from reference TRBV19 and TRBJ2-6, is as follows: DGGITQSPKYLFRKEGQNVTLSCEQNLNHDAMYWYRQDPGQGLRLIYYSQIVNDFQKGDIAEGYSVSREKKESFPLTVTSAQKNPTAFYLCASSIPGTAGPSGANVLTFGAGSRLTVL.

J is TRBJ1-1 and V is TRBV10-1; D gene unclear. V lost 8 bases and J 6 bases, leaving 19 bases between the germline ends. This CDR3 has 14 residues. Germline CDR1 WNHNN, CDR2 SYGVQD (reference sequence). The CDR3 loop reads CASSRSVLGAEAFF. Here the CDR3 DNA reads TGCGCCAGCTCGCGATCCGTCCTGGGCGCTGAAGCTTTCTTT.

The rearrangement uses TRBV7-2 and TRBJ1-5; D unresolved. Germline loops: CDR1 SGHTA, CDR2 FQGNSA. The ends were cut back, 4 bases at V and 9 bases at J, with 13 bases in the middle. The CDR3 spans 13 residues. The CDR3 spells CASSSGEWRPQHF. The CDR3 region has the DNA TGTGCCAGCAGCTCCGGGGAATGGCGGCCCCAGCATTTT.

The chain employs TRBV5-1 and TRBJ1-1; TRBD1 might be the D (5 bases). The CDR3 totals 17 residues. Trimming took off 0 bases at V and 0 bases at J, with 15 bases between the two ends. The germline gives CDR1 SGHRS, CDR2 YFSETQ. As DNA, the CDR3 is TGCGCCAGCAGCTTGGAGTGGCAGGGAGCCATGAACACTGAAGCTTTCTTT. Its translation is CASSLEWQGAMNTEAFF.